The subject of this entry is one T cell receptor beta chain. This sample is drawn from a study of T cells after yellow fever vaccination. V lost 4 bases to trimming and J lost 5 bases; unmatched junction nucleotides: 16. CDR3 size: 18 residues. TCRdb re-analysed the 5' RACE reads in MiXCR, keeping a single row per CDR3 protein. The repertoire holds some 250,000 distinct CDR3 sequences, with roughly 3.7% as singletons. Sequencing used PBMCs, obtained 15 days after the yellow fever booster vaccination. This TCR was recovered from a young man who received the YFV17D yellow fever vaccine. The chain is built from TRBV23-1 and TRBJ2-5, with 10 bases that match TRBD1. TRBV23-1 is an open reading frame whose function is uncertain. The CDR3 spells CASSRLYAPGQGIETQYF. The CDR3 bases are TGCGCCAGCAGTCGTCTGTATGCACCGGGACAGGGGATTGAGACCCAGTACTTC.